The next 9 T cell receptor beta chains were all read from a single sample in a study of early T cells in non-severe SARS-CoV-2 infection. Each CDR3 protein gets one entry after TCRdb re-called the 5' RACE reads with MiXCR. The data contain tens of thousands of distinct CDR3 sequences, around 13% of them seen just once; the ten biggest clones take up 3% to 4.5%. This specimen consisted of whole blood, obtained at baseline. All receptors derive from an adult who was a healthcare worker with PCR-confirmed SARS-CoV-2 infection or an uninfected control (not recorded which).

This clonotype was detected only a few times. This sequence joins TRBV5-1 and TRBJ1-3; D not resolved. V gave up 1 base and J gave up 4 bases, with 12 bases separating them. Germline CDR1 reads SGHRS; CDR2 reads YFSETQ. The CDR3 has 15 amino acids. The CDR3 reads CASSLSAIAGNTIYF. In DNA form, the CDR3 reads TGCGCCAGCAGCTTGTCCGCGATCGCCGGAAACACCATATATTTT.

The chain combines TRBV7-2 with TRBJ2-7; 9 nucleotides match TRBD1. The germline gives CDR1 SGHTA, CDR2 FQGNSA. This CDR3 is built from 13 residues. V gave up 6 bases and J gave up 5 bases; unmatched junction bases: 5. The CDR3 DNA is TGTGCCAGCAGGTTCACAGGGGGCGACGAGCAGTACTTC. Translated, it gives CASRFTGGDEQYF. Drawing the rest from reference TRBV7-2 and TRBJ2-7, the complete variable domain is GAGVSQSPSNKVTEKGKDVELRCDPISGHTALYWYRQSLGQGLEFLIYFQGNSAPDKSGLPSDRFSAERTGGSVSTLTIQRTQQEDSAVYLCASRFTGGDEQYFGPGTRLTVT.

This clonotype has just a few counts. The rearrangement uses TRBV19 and TRBJ1-5; 8 positions agree with TRBD1. This CDR3 region has 15 residues. Trimming removed 9 bases from V and 5 bases from J; junction bases left unmatched: 12. Germline V lookup: CDR1 LNHDA, CDR2 SQIVND (reference sequence). CDR3 region: CASRPGDRGDQPQHF. DNA of the CDR3: TGTGCCAGCCGACCGGGAGACAGGGGCGATCAGCCCCAGCATTTT.

This clonotype occurred a few times. The chain couples TRBV28 to TRBJ2-3; 9 nucleotides match TRBD2. Germline CDR1 MDHEN, CDR2 SYDVKM. V lost 5 bases, J lost 5 bases, and 8 bases stayed unmatched. The CDR3 totals 15 residues. The chain's CDR3 is CASSPPGAGGDTQYF. CDR3 nucleotides: TGTGCCAGCAGTCCCCCGGGAGCGGGGGGAGATACGCAGTATTTT.

This clonotype was observed a handful of times. The CDR3 region has the DNA TGTGCCAGTAGTATAGCCGGTAGCTTTAACTATGGCTACACCTTC. Its protein product is CASSIAGSFNYGYTF. The chain combines TRBV19 with TRBJ1-2, with D hard to call. The CDR3 is 15 residues long. Trimming stripped 1 base from V and 1 base from J, with 10 bases between. Per germline, CDR1 LNHDA and CDR2 SQIVND (reference sequence). Full variable domain (outside the CDR3, taken from reference TRBV19 and TRBJ1-2): DGGITQSPKYLFRKEGQNVTLSCEQNLNHDAMYWYRQDPGQGLRLIYYSQIVNDFQKGDIAEGYSVSREKKESFPLTVTSAQKNPTAFYLCASSIAGSFNYGYTFGSGTRLTVV.

The rearrangement joins TRBV10-2 to TRBJ2-2; D might be TRBD2 (5 bases). The CDR3 contains 14 residues. Germline CDR1 is WSHSY and CDR2 is SAAADI. Trimming took 2 bases from V and 5 from J, leaving 9 bases between them. The CDR3 sequence: CASSEQRATGELFF. The CDR3 DNA follows: TGCGCCAGCAGTGAGCAGAGGGCTACCGGGGAGCTGTTTTTT.

Many counts were recorded for this clonotype. The rearrangement uses TRBV2 and TRBJ2-2; weak D call: TRBD1 (6 bases). Trimming removed 7 bases at V and 2 bases at J, with 14 bases between. This CDR3 has 15 amino acids. Germline V CDR1 and CDR2: SNHLY, FYNNEI. The chain's CDR3 is CASNREITNTGELFF. Here the CDR3 DNA reads TGTGCCAGCAACAGGGAAATCACCAACACCGGGGAGCTGTTTTTT.

J is TRBJ2-1 and V is TRBV24-1; the match to TRBD1 covers 10 bases. Trimming removed 7 bases from V and 8 bases from J; junction bases left unmatched: 1. This CDR3 comprises 12 residues. Germline loops: CDR1 KGHDR, CDR2 SFDVKD. CDR3 protein: CATRGQGYEQFF. DNA for the CDR3: TGTGCCACCAGGGGACAGGGGTATGAGCAGTTCTTC.

At least ten counts were recorded for this clonotype. This chain connects TRBV27 to TRBJ2-6; 7 nucleotides line up with TRBD2. V lost 4 bases and J lost 2; bases outside the gene matches: 5. The CDR3 has 16 residues. The germline gives CDR1 MNHEY, CDR2 SMNVEV (reference sequence). This CDR3 reads CASSSGGRAGANVLTF. The CDR3 coding sequence is TGTGCCAGCAGTTCGGGAGGCAGGGCTGGGGCCAACGTCCTGACTTTC.